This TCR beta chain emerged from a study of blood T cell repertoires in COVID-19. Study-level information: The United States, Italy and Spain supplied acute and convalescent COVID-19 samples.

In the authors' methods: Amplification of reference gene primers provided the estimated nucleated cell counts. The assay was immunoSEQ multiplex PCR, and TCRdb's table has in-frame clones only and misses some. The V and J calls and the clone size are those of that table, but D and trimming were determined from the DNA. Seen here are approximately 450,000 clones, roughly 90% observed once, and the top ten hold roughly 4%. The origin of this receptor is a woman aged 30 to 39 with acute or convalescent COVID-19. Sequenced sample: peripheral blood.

CDR3 protein: CSAWTVPGSGANVLTF. The CDR3 DNA reads as TGCAGCGCATGGACAGTCCCGGGTTCTGGGGCCAACGTCCTGACTTTC. This chain uses TRBV29-1 with TRBJ2-6; perhaps TRBD1 as D (6 bases). The CDR3 spans 16 residues. Germline V gives CDR1 SQVTM, CDR2 ANQGSEA. The V and J ends lost 7 bases and 1 base respectively, with 17 bases between them.